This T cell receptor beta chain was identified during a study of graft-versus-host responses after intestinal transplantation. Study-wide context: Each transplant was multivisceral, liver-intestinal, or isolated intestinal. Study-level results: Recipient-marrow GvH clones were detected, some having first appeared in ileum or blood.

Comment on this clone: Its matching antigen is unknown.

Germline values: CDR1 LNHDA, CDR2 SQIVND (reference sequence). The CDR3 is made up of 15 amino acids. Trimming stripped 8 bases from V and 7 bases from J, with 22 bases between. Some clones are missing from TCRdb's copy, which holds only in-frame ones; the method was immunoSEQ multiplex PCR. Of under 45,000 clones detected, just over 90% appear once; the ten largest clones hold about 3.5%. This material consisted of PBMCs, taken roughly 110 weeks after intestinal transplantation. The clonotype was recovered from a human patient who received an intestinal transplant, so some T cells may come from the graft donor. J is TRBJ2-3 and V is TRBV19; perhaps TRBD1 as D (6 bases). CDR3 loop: CASSRGRGLSHTQYF. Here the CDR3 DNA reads TGTGCCAGTTCGAGGGGCAGGGGTCTCTCACATACGCAGTATTTT.